The 2 T cell receptor beta chains listed next were all sequenced from one sample in a study of T-cell memory formation after mild COVID-19. Each CDR3 protein is one row after TCRdb ran MiXCR on the 5' RACE reads. The sample yields some 49,000 distinct CDR3 sequences, 27% seen once. Material: PBMCs or a T cell subset sorted from them (not recorded which). The source is a man aged 18 to 29 who had mild COVID-19 (a few samples of this study predate the infection). Cell type and time point are not known.

The chain carries TRBV3-1 and TRBJ2-1; 11 bases fit TRBD2. V was clipped by 5 bases and J by 7 bases; unmatched bases: 13. CDR1 is LGHDT, CDR2 YNNKEL, per germline (reference sequence). The CDR3 runs to 17 residues. CDR3 region: CASSTILAGGPGNEQFF. CDR3 coding DNA: TGTGCCAGCAGCACGATCTTAGCGGGGGGGCCGGGGAATGAGCAGTTCTTC.

V is TRBV4-1 and J is TRBJ2-5; 8 positions agree with TRBD2. V shed 1 base and J 4 bases; nucleotides not matched to a gene: 5. CDR3 length equals 15 residues. Looked up from germline, CDR1 is MGHRA and CDR2 is YSYEKL. The DNA for the CDR3 is TGCGCCAGCAGCCAAGGGCGGGGGGTAGGAGAGACCCAGTACTTC. Translated: CASSQGRGVGETQYF.